This record covers a single T cell receptor (beta chain). The data were obtained in a study of blood T cell repertoires in COVID-19. As for the study in general: Acute and convalescent COVID-19 samples came from the United States, Italy and Spain. In each case, the material was cDNA or gDNA derived from T cells, B-cell-depleted T cells, or PBMCs.

Source study methods: Reference gene primer amplification gave estimated nucleated cell counts. Profiling relied on immunoSEQ multiplex PCR, and the TCRdb table lists in-frame clones only, not all of them. The DNA was the basis for D and trimming; V, J and clone size are from that table. The table records about 74,000 clones, around nine tenths of them present only once. The J segment lost 4 bases and the V segment lost 5 bases, leaving 7 bases of the junction unmatched. The CDR3 sequence is 16 residues long. Germline CDR1 MNHGY, CDR2 SAAAGT. The J gene is TRBJ1-3, the V gene TRBV6-8; 11 positions agree with TRBD1. This TCR came from a human donor in a cohort sampled during active COVID-19. Sequences were obtained from peripheral blood. The CDR3 bases are TGTGCCAGCAGTCTCAAGGACAGGGGGCGAGGAAACACCATATATTTT. Translating gives CASSLKDRGRGNTIYF.